Listed below are T cell receptor beta chains from one sample, sequenced in a study of T cell responses to AZD1222 COVID-19 vaccine. Profiled with immunoSEQ multiplex PCR; TCRdb holds only in-frame clones, not every one. The sample lists 80,000 to 90,000 clones; about 88% were seen once. Source: peripheral blood, taken 28 days after the second AZD1222 dose. The source of these receptors is an adult who received the AZD1222 COVID-19 vaccine. Both conserved end residues are part of each CDR3. Each record gives: D gene, V gene, clone size, J gene, CDR3 DNA, CDR3 protein. D genes are given only for firm matches. Expanded clones are given a class, and other clones once, few, many or no size at all.

TRBD2	TRBV5-4	.	TRBJ2-3	TGTGCCAGCAGCTTGAGATTGGCGGGGGGGCCAACAGATACGCAGTATTTT	CASSLRLAGGPTDTQYF
.	TRBV25-1	few	TRBJ1-5	TGTGCCAGCTCACCCACCGGGACACGTAGCAATCAGCCCCAGCATTTT	CASSPTGTRSNQPQHF
.	TRBV11-1	.	TRBJ2-2	TGTGCCAGCAGCTTAGCCCCAGGAACGGTGGACACCGGGGAGCTGTTTTTT	CASSLAPGTVDTGELFF
.	TRBV7-2	.	TRBJ2-1	TGTGCCAGCAGCTTAGGGTTAGGGAGCTCCTACAATGAGCAGTTCTTC	CASSLGLGSSYNEQFF
.	TRBV7-9	.	TRBJ1-1	TGTGCCAGCAGCTTAGGGGTAGGGACACTGAACACTGAAGCTTTCTTT	CASSLGVGTLNTEAFF
TRBD1	TRBV19	.	TRBJ1-4	TGTGCCAGTAGTGTCCAGGGGGGAACTAATGAAAAACTGTTTTTT	CASSVQGGTNEKLFF
TRBD1	TRBV30	.	TRBJ1-3	TGTGCCCAACAGGGGACGAACTCTGGAAACACCATATATTTT	CAQQGTNSGNTIYF
TRBD1	TRBV7-8	.	TRBJ2-7	TGTGCCAGCAGCAAGGGACAGGGGACCCACGAGCAGTACTTC	CASSKGQGTHEQYF
.	TRBV7-9	.	TRBJ2-3	TGTGCCAGCAGCTCGAGGGTCACAGATACGCAGTATTTT	CASSSRVTDTQYF
.	TRBV30	.	TRBJ2-5	TGTGCCTGGAGTGGGAGTGGCGAGACCCAGTACTTC	CAWSGSGETQYF
.	TRBV4-2	.	TRBJ1-2	TGTGCCAGCAGCCAAGACCCAGTTAACTATGGCTACACCTTC	CASSQDPVNYGYTF
TRBD1	TRBV5-1	.	TRBJ1-2	TGCGCCAGCAGCATCGGACAGGTGAACGAGTATGGCTACACCTTC	CASSIGQVNEYGYTF
.	TRBV7-2	.	TRBJ1-5	TGTGCCAGCAGCTTTATCGTAAATCAGCCCCAGCATTTT	CASSFIVNQPQHF
.	TRBV3-1/TRBV3-2	.	TRBJ1-4	TGTGCCAGCAGCCAAGCAAGACCCCGAGGGGAAAAACTGTTTTTT	CASSQARPRGEKLFF
TRBD2	TRBV14	.	TRBJ2-5	TGTGCCAGCAGCCAAAGTAGGGGAGGGGAGACCCAGTACTTC	CASSQSRGGETQYF
.	TRBV3-1/TRBV3-2	.	TRBJ2-7	TGTGCCAGCAGCCAAAACCCTTCTTCCTACGAGCAGTACTTC	CASSQNPSSYEQYF
.	TRBV6-5	.	TRBJ1-4	TGTGCCAGCAGTTATGAGGGGGTTCGGAATGAAAAACTGTTTTTT	CASSYEGVRNEKLFF
.	TRBV7-6	.	TRBJ2-7	TGTGCCAGCAGCCGCGGGACAATGAGCTCCTACGAGCAGTACTTC	CASSRGTMSSYEQYF
.	TRBV9	.	TRBJ2-3	TGTGCCAGCGGGCTCTCCCCAACGCACACAGATACGCAGTATTTT	CASGLSPTHTDTQYF
.	TRBV7-9	.	TRBJ2-7	TGTGCCAGCGCCCTGGGGGCAGGGAACTACGAGCAGTACTTC	CASALGAGNYEQYF
.	TRBV5-4	.	TRBJ1-2	TGTGCCAGCAGCTTGGCAGAATTTTCCTATGGCTACACCTTC	CASSLAEFSYGYTF
.	TRBV5-1	once	TRBJ2-1	TGCGCCAGCAGGGGTGCTATAGGTGTGTATAGTGAGCAGTTCTTC	CASRGAIGVYSEQFF
TRBD1	TRBV7-2	few	TRBJ1-2	TGTGCCAGCAGCACCCGACAGGGGGCGCGGGGCTACACCTTC	CASSTRQGARGYTF
TRBD1	TRBV27	.	TRBJ1-6	TGTGCCAGCAGCCCTGTTAGGCAGGGGGCACGTCTCCACTTT	CASSPVRQGARLHF
TRBD1	TRBV6-5	.	TRBJ1-6	TGTGCCAGCGGCGTCCAGACAGGGGCTAATTCACCCCTCCACTTT	CASGVQTGANSPLHF
.	TRBV5-1	.	TRBJ1-1	TGCGCCAGCAGTCCCCGGGGGCAGGGATTGAACACTGAAGCTTTCTTT	CASSPRGQGLNTEAFF
TRBD2	TRBV9	.	TRBJ2-5	TGTGCCAGCAGCGAGACTAGCGGGGTGCCCTTTGGGGAGACCCAGTACTTC	CASSETSGVPFGETQYF
TRBD1	TRBV7-2	.	TRBJ1-6	TGTGCCAGTAGAGGGACAGCTGAGAATTCACCCCTCCACTTT	CASRGTAENSPLHF
.	TRBV7-9	.	TRBJ1-1	TGTGCCAGCAGCCTAGTGACTGAAGCTTTCTTT	CASSLVTEAFF
.	TRBV30	.	TRBJ1-3	TGTGCCGGGAGGGAGGCTGGAAACACCATATATTTT	CAGREAGNTIYF
.	TRBV7-9	.	TRBJ2-5	TGTGCCAGCAGCTTGGGGGGGCGACAAGAGACCCAGTACTTC	CASSLGGRQETQYF
TRBD1	TRBV10-2	.	TRBJ1-1	TGCGCCACCCGGCGGGGACAGGGGAGCACTGAAGCTTTCTTT	CATRRGQGSTEAFF
TRBD2	TRBV9	once	TRBJ2-1	TGTGCCAGCAGCGCAAATCTAGCGGGGGGGAGCAATGAGCAGTTCTTC	CASSANLAGGSNEQFF
.	TRBV7-9	.	TRBJ1-1	TGTGCCAGCAGCTTAGATAGGCAACATGAAGCTTTCTTT	CASSLDRQHEAFF
.	TRBV5-5	few	TRBJ1-4	TGTGCCAGCAGCGTGGGACACCTCCGTGAAAAACTGTTTTTT	CASSVGHLREKLFF
.	TRBV5-1	.	TRBJ2-7	TGCGCCAGCAGCTTTGGCAGGGGCCTTAGCTCCTACGAGCAGTACTTC	CASSFGRGLSSYEQYF
.	TRBV7-8	.	TRBJ2-3	TGTGCCAGCAGCGGGGACGAACAGGGCATGGATACGCAGTATTTT	CASSGDEQGMDTQYF
TRBD1	TRBV11-2	.	TRBJ2-1	TGTGCCAGCAGTTACCGGGACAGGGGTTACAATGAGCAGTTCTTC	CASSYRDRGYNEQFF
TRBD2	TRBV7-2	.	TRBJ2-2	TGTGCCAGCAGCCGGACTAGCGGGGGCCTGAACACCGGGGAGCTGTTTTTT	CASSRTSGGLNTGELFF
TRBD1	TRBV19	.	TRBJ1-1	TGTGCCAGTAGCCATTCTGCAGGGGGCACTGAAGCTTTCTTT	CASSHSAGGTEAFF
.	TRBV6-5	once	TRBJ1-1	TGTGCCAGCACCGAAGGCGGATCGAACACTGAAGCTTTCTTT	CASTEGGSNTEAFF
.	TRBV2	.	TRBJ1-1	TGTGCCAGCAGTGACGGGTCGTTAGGGACAGAAGCTTTCTTT	CASSDGSLGTEAFF
.	TRBV12-3/TRBV12-4	.	TRBJ2-5	TGTGCCAGCAGTTCCATCGGAGAGACCCAGTACTTC	CASSSIGETQYF
.	TRBV19	.	TRBJ1-1	TGTGCCAGTAACTGGGGTAGGGACACTGAAGCTTTCTTT	CASNWGRDTEAFF
TRBD1	TRBV6-5	.	TRBJ1-5	TGTGCCAGCAGAGGACAGGGGGGGAGCAATCAGCCCCAGCATTTT	CASRGQGGSNQPQHF
TRBD2	TRBV2	.	TRBJ2-4	TGTGCCAACCGACTAGCGGGGGGGATGGCTGCCAAAAACATTCAGTACTTC	CANRLAGGMAAKNIQYF
.	TRBV6-5	.	TRBJ2-1	TGTGCCAGCAGCAGTAGGGGGAGGAATGAGCAGTTCTTC	CASSSRGRNEQFF
.	TRBV7-9	few	TRBJ2-5	TGTGCCAGCAGCTTAAGTACAGGGCAAGAGACCCAGTACTTC	CASSLSTGQETQYF
.	TRBV12-3/TRBV12-4	.	TRBJ1-5	TGTGCCAGCAGTTTAGCGGGCCAGCCCCAGCATTTT	CASSLAGQPQHF
TRBD1	TRBV6-5	.	TRBJ2-2	TGTGCCAGCAGGGAGGGACAGGGCAACACCGGGGAGCTGTTTTTT	CASREGQGNTGELFF
.	TRBV19	.	TRBJ1-5	TGTGCCACCACAGAGAGGTCGGATCAGCCCCAGCATTTT	CATTERSDQPQHF
TRBD1	TRBV5-1	few	TRBJ2-7	TGCGCCAGCAGCTATCGGACAGGCCCCTCGGAGCAGTACTTC	CASSYRTGPSEQYF
TRBD1	TRBV6-5	.	TRBJ1-6	TGTGCCAGCAGGGCCGACAGGGGTGAGTTATCACCCCTCCACTTT	CASRADRGELSPLHF
.	TRBV6-5	.	TRBJ1-1	TGTGCCAGCAGTTACTCGACACGCACTGAAGCTTTCTTT	CASSYSTRTEAFF
.	TRBV12-3/TRBV12-4	.	TRBJ1-2	TGTGCCAGCAGGGAATCGGGGATCTATGGCTACACCTTC	CASRESGIYGYTF
TRBD1	TRBV7-3	.	TRBJ1-1	TGTGCCAGCAGCTTACGGCAGGGGGGAGAGACTTTCTTT	CASSLRQGGETFF
TRBD1	TRBV9	.	TRBJ1-4	TGTGCCAGCAGCGTATATGGGACAGGGCTAGAAAAACTGTTTTTT	CASSVYGTGLEKLFF
.	TRBV5-4	once	TRBJ2-6	TGTGCCAGCAGCCACCCGGGATCTGGGGCCAACGTCCTGACTTTC	CASSHPGSGANVLTF
.	TRBV6-5	.	TRBJ1-1	TGTGCCAGCAGTTGGTCTCGGGACACTGAAGCTTTCTTT	CASSWSRDTEAFF